Shown below are 14 T cell receptor beta chains from a single sample sequenced in a study of glioma-infiltrating T cells after dendritic cell vaccination. Assay used: immunoSEQ multiplex PCR; TCRdb lists only in-frame clones, some missing. The table lists 20,000 to 25,000 clones, about four fifths of them singletons. The input for sequencing was blood, taken before dendritic cell vaccination. Source of these receptors: a human donor with glioblastoma.

The chain joins TRBV5-1 to TRBJ2-3, with TRBD2 matching over 10 bases. Germline V CDR1 and CDR2: SGHRS, YFSETQ. Losses at the gene ends were 0 bases for V and 2 bases for J; bases not matched to a gene: 3. CDR3 size: 16 residues. The CDR3 DNA sequence: TGCGCCAGCAGCTTGGGGACTAGCGGTTCCACAGATACGCAGTATTTT. It specifies CASSLGTSGSTDTQYF. Based on the CDR3 plus reference TRBV5-1 and TRBJ2-3, the full variable domain is KAGVTQTPRYLIKTRGQQVTLSCSPISGHRSVSWYQQTPGQGLQFLFEYFSETQRNKGNFPGRFSGRQFSNSRSEMNVSTLELGDSALYLCASSLGTSGSTDTQYFGPGTRLTVL.

J is TRBJ2-2 and V is TRBV18; a possible D gene is TRBD2 (5 bases). The CDR3 length is 15 residues. Looked up from germline, CDR1 is KGHSH and CDR2 is LQKENI. The V and J ends lost 0 bases and 6 bases respectively, with 11 bases between them. The CDR3 spells CASSPPMSGSGELFF. The DNA of the CDR3 is TGTGCCAGCTCACCACCGATGTCGGGGTCCGGGGAGCTGTTTTTT.

Note on this clone: The DNA is left out, because the CDR3 cannot be placed on it with certainty; the CDR3 is given as TCRdb lists it. The chain recombines TRBV7-9 with TRBJ1-2. With termini counted, the CDR3 has 13 amino acids. Germline V lookup: CDR1 SEHNR, CDR2 FQNEAQ (reference sequence). CDR3 loop: CASSFGSGESYTF.

The genes are TRBV29-1 and TRBJ1-2; D is unclear. V dropped 0 bases and J dropped 4 bases, with 6 bases sitting between them. This CDR3 is 12 amino acids long. Germline V gene sequence: CDR1 SQVTM, CDR2 ANQGSEA. As DNA, the CDR3 is TGCAGCGTTGAAGATCGAGGCTATGGCTACACCTTC. It codes for CSVEDRGYGYTF.

This sequence joins TRBV28 and TRBJ2-3, with D tentatively TRBD2 (6 bases). The germline V gene has CDR1 MDHEN and CDR2 SYDVKM. Trimming took off 3 bases at V and 3 bases at J, with 10 bases between the two ends. The CDR3 consists of 14 residues. The CDR3 nucleotides read TGTGCCAGCAGTTTTCTTGCGGGAACAGATACGCAGTATTTT. This translates into CASSFLAGTDTQYF. Supplemented by reference TRBV28 and TRBJ2-3, the full variable domain reads DVKVTQSSRYLVKRTGEKVFLECVQDMDHENMFWYRQDPGLGLRLIYFSYDVKMKEKGDIPEGYSVSREKKERFSLILESASTNQTSMYLCASSFLAGTDTQYFGPGTRLTVL.

By its share, this clone is medium-sized. The chain has TRBV30 and TRBJ2-1; 10 bases map to TRBD2. This CDR3 comprises 19 residues. V trimming: 0 bases; J trimming: 0 bases; junction bases outside the gene matches: 11. CDR1 and CDR2 from the germline V gene are GTSNPN and SVGIG (reference sequence). This chain's CDR3 is CAWSVVLAGGLFSYNEQFF. The CDR3 bases are TGTGCCTGGAGTGTTGTGTTAGCGGGAGGCCTATTCTCCTACAATGAGCAGTTCTTC.

The gene calls are TRBV18 and TRBJ2-1; 10 bases line up with TRBD1. V trimming: 3 bases; J trimming: 9 bases; junction bases outside the gene matches: 8. The germline V gene encodes CDR1 KGHSH and CDR2 LQKENI. The CDR3 loop spans 15 amino acids. For the CDR3, the DNA is TGTGCCAGCTCACCCGGGACAGGGGAGATCGGTGAGCAGTTCTTC. It codes for CASSPGTGEIGEQFF.

The gene calls are TRBV29-1 and TRBJ2-7, with D unresolved. Germline CDR1 SQVTM, CDR2 ANQGSEA. This CDR3 spans 11 amino acids. Trimming shortened V by 4 bases and J by 3 bases, and 7 bases separated the two germline ends. The CDR3 loop is CSVGQNYEQYF. In nucleotides, the CDR3 is TGCAGCGTTGGCCAGAACTACGAGCAGTACTTC.

The chain combines TRBV5-4 with TRBJ2-5; 8 bases align to TRBD2. After removal of 5 bases from V and 2 bases from J, the junction contained 8 bases not matched to a gene. Germline-derived CDR1 and CDR2 are SGHNT and YYREEE (reference sequence). This CDR3 is built from 15 residues. The CDR3 loop reads CASRPGLGNQETQYF. CDR3 in DNA: TGTGCCAGCAGGCCGGGACTAGGGAATCAAGAGACCCAGTACTTC.

The CDR3 nucleotides read TGTGCCTGGAGTGGGTGGACTAGCGGGAAGGCAGATACGCAGTATTTT. It translates to CAWSGWTSGKADTQYF. J is TRBJ2-3 and V is TRBV30; TRBD2 agrees at 12 bases. The CDR3 sequence is 16 residues long. Germline lookup yields CDR1 GTSNPN and CDR2 SVGIG (reference sequence). The ends lost 1 base at V and 4 bases at J; junction bases unmatched: 6.

The J gene is TRBJ2-2, the V gene TRBV6-1, with TRBD2 matching 12 bases. The CDR3 loop spans 17 amino acids. The V gene's germline CDR1 is MNHNS and CDR2 SASEGT. Unmatched junction bases numbered 5, after V lost 3 bases and J lost 3 bases. The CDR3 DNA reads TGTGCCAGCAGTGACTACACTAGCGGGGGGTACACCGGGGAGCTGTTTTTT. Translating gives CASSDYTSGGYTGELFF.

The chain recombines TRBV13 with TRBJ2-3; 9 nucleotides agree with TRBD2. There are 16 residues in the CDR3. The germline CDR1 and CDR2 sequences are PRHDT and FYEKMQ (reference sequence). With V trimmed by 0 bases and J by 4 bases, 5 bases remained unmatched. The CDR3 loop is CASSLGLGLAADTQYF. CDR3 DNA: TGTGCCAGCAGCTTAGGCCTGGGACTAGCAGCAGATACGCAGTATTTT.

V usage is TRBV5-1 and J usage is TRBJ1-6; D might be TRBD1 (6 bases). The CDR3 has 14 residues. Germline V gene lookup returns CDR1 SGHRS and CDR2 YFSETQ. V shed 0 bases and J shed 9 bases, with 10 bases lying between them. For the CDR3, the DNA is TGCGCCAGCAGCTTGGACAGGGTTAGTTCACCCCTCCACTTT. This translates into CASSLDRVSSPLHF.

The chain employs TRBV7-2 and TRBJ2-5; D may be TRBD1 (7 bases). The germline gives CDR1 SGHTA, CDR2 FQGNSA. The CDR3 extends over 15 amino acids. The germline V and J ends were trimmed by 1 base and 7 bases, with 16 bases remaining between them. The CDR3 sequence is CASSLGAGGFGTQYF. The CDR3 bases are TGTGCCAGCAGCTTAGGAGCAGGGGGGTTTGGGACCCAGTACTTC.